This entry describes one T cell receptor beta chain. Profiling relied on immunoSEQ multiplex PCR, and the TCRdb table lists in-frame clones only, not all of them. The sample lists over 65,000 clones; around nine tenths were seen once. The sample originates from a study of T cell responses to AZD1222 COVID-19 vaccine. The sequenced sample was peripheral blood, obtained 28 days after the second AZD1222 dose. This receptor was taken from an adult who received the AZD1222 COVID-19 vaccine.

CDR3 coding DNA: TGTGCCAGCAGTTTAGACAGGAGCGATAGCAATCAGCCCCAGCATTTT. Translating it yields CASSLDRSDSNQPQHF. The chain carries TRBV27 and TRBJ1-5, with D possibly being TRBD1 (6 bases). V lost 2 bases, J lost 0 bases, and 11 bases lay in between. CDR3 length: 16 residues. The germline CDR1 and CDR2 sequences are MNHEY and SMNVEV (reference sequence).